This T cell receptor (beta chain) was obtained from a study of monozygotic twins with inflammatory bowel disease. Study-wide results and limits: The analysis did not separate different T cell subtypes. Extra variability in the repertoires of patients may have come from differing immunosuppressive treatments.

The cDNA of both the TCRalpha and TCRbeta chains was subjected to two nested PCRs of approximately 16 and 10 cycles. TCRdb derives one entry per CDR3 protein from the 5' RACE reads, leaving out DNA. The sample has roughly 150,000 distinct CDR3 sequences, and its top ten clones hold 2.8%. The CDR3 spans 15 residues. Per the germline V gene, CDR1 is SGHNT and CDR2 is YYREEE (reference sequence). In the case of this clonotype: Its target is unknown.

This TCR was sampled from a human donor with ulcerative colitis or Crohn's disease, or a healthy co-twin of an affected twin (not recorded which). Specimen: blood. V and J are TRBV5-4 and TRBJ2-7. This CDR3 is CASSLGSRHSYEQYF. The full variable domain, completed using reference TRBV5-4 and TRBJ2-7, is ETGVTQSPTHLIKTRGQQVTLRCSSQSGHNTVSWYQQALGQGPQFIFQYYREEENGRGNFPPRFSGLQFPNYSSELNVNALELDDSALYLCASSLGSRHSYEQYFGPGTRLTVT.